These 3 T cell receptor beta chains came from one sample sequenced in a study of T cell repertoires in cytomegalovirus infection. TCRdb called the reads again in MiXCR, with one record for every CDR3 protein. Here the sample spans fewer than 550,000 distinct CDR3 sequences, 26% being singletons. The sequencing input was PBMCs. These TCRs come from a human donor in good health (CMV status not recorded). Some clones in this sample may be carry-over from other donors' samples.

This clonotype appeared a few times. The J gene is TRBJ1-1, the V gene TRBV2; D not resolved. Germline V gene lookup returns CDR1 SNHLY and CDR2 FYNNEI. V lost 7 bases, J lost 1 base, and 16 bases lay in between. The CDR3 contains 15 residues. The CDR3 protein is CASKHPLGWNTEAFF. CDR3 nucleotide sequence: TGTGCCAGCAAACACCCCTTAGGGTGGAACACTGAAGCTTTCTTT.

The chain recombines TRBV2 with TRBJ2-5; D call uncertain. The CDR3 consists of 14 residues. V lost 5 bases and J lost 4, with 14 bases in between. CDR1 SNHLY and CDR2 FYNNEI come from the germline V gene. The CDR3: CASSSDRRVETQYF. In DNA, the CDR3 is TGTGCCAGCAGTAGCGACCGACGCGTAGAGACCCAGTACTTC.

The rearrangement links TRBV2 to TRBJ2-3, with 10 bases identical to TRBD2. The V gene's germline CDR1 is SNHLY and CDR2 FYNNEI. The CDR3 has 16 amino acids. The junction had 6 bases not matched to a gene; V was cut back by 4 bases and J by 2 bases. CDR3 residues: CASSAGLAVPTDTQYF. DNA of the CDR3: TGTGCCAGCAGTGCAGGACTAGCGGTACCCACAGATACGCAGTATTTT.